This T cell receptor (beta chain) is drawn from a study of PD-1 blockade in classical Hodgkin lymphoma. The assay was immunoSEQ multiplex PCR, and TCRdb's table has in-frame clones only and misses some. The sample records about 60,000 clones, 85% to 95% being singletons. Study-wide points: As was reported, newly diagnosed patients showed lower baseline TCR diversity than healthy donors did.

As for time point: cycle 4 day 1 (C4D1), after 6 weeks of nivolumab. In every patient, relapse followed autologous stem cell transplantation, while exposure to brentuximab vedotin differed. Remarks on this clone: Its antigen remains unknown.

The V gene lost 2 bases and the J gene lost 1 base, with 7 bases spanning the gap. CDR1 is SGHAT and CDR2 is FQNNGV in the germline V gene. The CDR3 is 14 residues long. V and J are TRBV11-2 and TRBJ2-3; no clear D. The clonotype was recovered from a human donor with classical Hodgkin lymphoma. Sequencing was performed on peripheral blood mononuclear cells (PBMCs), taken before the fourth cycle of nivolumab. CDR3 region: CASSLIFGTDTQYF. The CDR3 DNA reads TGTGCCAGCAGCTTAATTTTCGGCACAGATACGCAGTATTTT.